This entry lists 5 T cell receptor beta chains sequenced from one sample in a study of siplizumab effects on memory and regulatory T cells. Here immunoSEQ multiplex PCR was the method, and the copy in TCRdb shows in-frame clones only, minus some. The profile shows some 110,000 clones, around 94% of them singletons. Sequencing was done on a sample of non-Treg CD4+ T cells sorted from blood. These receptors were obtained from a human donor in good health.

The J gene is TRBJ2-5, the V gene TRBV18; TRBD1 agrees at 9 bases. This CDR3 is 14 amino acids long. Germline values: CDR1 KGHSH, CDR2 LQKENI. J lost 5 bases, V lost 2 bases, and 3 bases had no gene match. The CDR3 DNA follows: TGTGCCAGCTCACCAGGACAGGGGAGTGAGACCCAGTACTTC. Encoded protein: CASSPGQGSETQYF.

The rearrangement uses TRBV2 and TRBJ2-7; 7 bases line up with TRBD1. Unmatched junction bases numbered 8, after V lost 5 bases and J lost 4 bases. Germline CDR1 SNHLY, CDR2 FYNNEI. This CDR3 comprises 14 residues. Here the CDR3 DNA reads TGTGCCAGCAGTATTACGGGACAGCCTTACGAGCAGTACTTC. Encoded protein: CASSITGQPYEQYF.

The rearrangement uses TRBV19 and TRBJ1-5; TRBD1 matches 8 bases. Germline V gives CDR1 LNHDA, CDR2 SQIVND (reference sequence). V lost 6 bases and J lost 5; bases outside the gene matches: 9. This CDR3 is built from 15 residues. The CDR3 is CASRTGDWLHQPQHF. DNA of the CDR3: TGTGCCAGTAGGACAGGGGACTGGTTGCATCAGCCCCAGCATTTT.

A few counts support this clone. The chain employs TRBV27 and TRBJ2-5, with TRBD1 identical over 9 bases. The CDR3 length is 14 residues. Trimming cost V 5 bases and J 7 bases; bases outside gene matches: 8. CDR1 and CDR2 from the germline V gene are MNHEY and SMNVEV (reference sequence). The DNA of the CDR3 is TGTGCCAGCAGTGGGGGGGGACAGGGAGGGACCCAGTACTTC. It is translated as CASSGGGQGGTQYF.

This rearrangement joins TRBV5-8 to TRBJ2-7; TRBD2 matches 8 bases. The V segment lost 4 bases and the J segment 6 bases; nucleotides outside the gene matches: 0. This CDR3 spans 11 amino acids. Per the germline V gene, CDR1 is SGHTS and CDR2 is YDEGEE. In DNA form, the CDR3 reads TGTGCCAGCAGCCTAGCGGGCGAGCAGTACTTC. Translation: CASSLAGEQYF.